This TCR beta chain was observed in a study of T cells in Graves' hyperthyroidism and ophthalmopathy. This clonotype appeared many times. RNA transcripts were the template for amplifying TCR beta CDR3 regions. A set of HTBI primers served as the primers for a first-round RT-PCR of the TCR CDR3. TCRdb re-called the multiplex PCR reads with MiXCR, one entry per CDR3 protein. Altogether approximately 370,000 distinct CDR3 sequences are present, about a sixth being singletons, with the ten largest covering around a third. Drawn at first hyperthyroidism diagnosis, the blood sample preceded any ophthalmopathy symptoms. The CDR3 totals 14 residues. The germline V gene has CDR1 SEHNR and CDR2 FQNEAQ (reference sequence). V lost 7 bases and J 1 base, leaving 13 bases between the germline ends.

The specimen was blood. The chain employs TRBV7-9 and TRBJ1-1; D is uncertain. The TCR comes from a woman aged 25 to 45 with Graves' hyperthyroidism that later progressed to Graves' ophthalmopathy. In nucleotides, the CDR3 is TGTGCCAGCATCTCTACTGGAACGAACACTGAAGCTTTCTTT. Translated: CASISTGTNTEAFF.